The rows below give T cell receptor beta chains drawn from one sample of a study of T-cell memory formation after mild COVID-19. From the 5' RACE reads, TCRdb called clonotypes with MiXCR, one entry per CDR3 protein. The sample yields 200,000 to 250,000 distinct CDR3 sequences, just over 9.5% seen once. Sequenced sample: PBMCs or a T cell subset sorted from them (not recorded which). These receptors originate from a man younger than 35 who had mild COVID-19 (a few samples of this study predate the infection). Cell type and time point are not known. The CDR3 runs from the conserved cysteine through the conserved F or W. The D gene is left open where the match is weak. The size of a clone is reported for some rows only, either as once, few or many, or as a class for expanded clones.

J gene	D gene	CDR3 length	clone size	V gene	CDR3 protein	CDR3 DNA
TRBJ2-1	.	14	.	TRBV7-9	CASTREGGRLEQFF	TGTGCCAGCACAAGGGAAGGCGGGCGACTCGAGCAGTTCTTC
TRBJ2-1	TRBD2	15	.	TRBV5-1	CASSIGTSGDSEQFF	TGCGCCAGCAGCATAGGGACTAGCGGTGATAGCGAGCAGTTCTTC
TRBJ2-3	.	14	many	TRBV4-3	CASSQDLGLATQYF	TGCGCCAGCAGCCAAGATCTGGGCCTAGCGACGCAGTATTTT
TRBJ2-3	TRBD2	14	.	TRBV20-1	CSALAGLGTDTQYF	TGCAGTGCCTTAGCGGGATTGGGCACAGATACGCAGTATTTT
TRBJ1-1	.	14	.	TRBV29-1	CSVGGRDMNTEAFF	TGCAGCGTGGGGGGCCGTGATATGAACACTGAAGCTTTCTTT
TRBJ1-5	.	13	few	TRBV2	CASRTAYNQPQHF	TGTGCCAGCCGGACAGCTTACAATCAGCCCCAGCATTTT
TRBJ2-3	TRBD2	16	few	TRBV20-1	CSASPGTSGGTDTQYF	TGCAGTGCTAGCCCCGGGACTAGCGGGGGCACAGATACGCAGTATTTT
TRBJ1-2	.	16	.	TRBV4-2	CASSQDVQGSFYGYTF	TGTGCCAGCAGCCAAGATGTCCAGGGGAGCTTCTATGGCTACACCTTC
TRBJ2-3	TRBD1	17	many	TRBV7-2	CASSLVYRTGHTDTQYF	TGTGCCAGCAGCTTAGTTTATAGGACAGGACACACAGATACGCAGTATTTT
TRBJ1-1	TRBD1	17	few	TRBV19	CASRLTGTVGWGTEAFF	TGTGCCAGTAGGTTAACCGGGACAGTGGGTTGGGGCACTGAAGCTTTCTTT
TRBJ1-1	.	13	few	TRBV2	CASSDEATTEAFF	TGTGCCAGCAGTGACGAGGCTACCACTGAAGCTTTCTTT
TRBJ1-2	TRBD1	14	.	TRBV2	CASSKQGDNYGYTF	TGTGCCAGCAGCAAACAGGGGGACAACTATGGCTACACCTTC
TRBJ2-5	TRBD2	16	.	TRBV7-8	CASSFASGGIGETQYF	TGTGCCAGCAGCTTTGCTAGCGGGGGAATCGGGGAGACCCAGTACTTC
TRBJ1-6	TRBD1	16	few	TRBV5-6	CASSPQGTAYNSPLHF	TGTGCCAGCAGCCCACAGGGGACAGCTTATAATTCACCCCTCCACTTT
TRBJ1-2	.	15	many	TRBV20-1	CSASLHPSANYGYTF	TGCAGTGCTAGTTTACACCCCAGCGCCAACTATGGCTACACCTTC
TRBJ2-3	.	15	many	TRBV11-2	CASSPKAGNTDTQYF	TGTGCCAGCAGTCCTAAGGCGGGGAACACAGATACGCAGTATTTT
TRBJ1-6	.	15	few	TRBV12-3/TRBV12-4	CASSLGQGINSPLHF	TGTGCCAGCAGTTTAGGGCAGGGGATTAATTCACCCCTCCACTTT
TRBJ2-1	.	11	many	TRBV12-3/TRBV12-4	CASRRVDEQFF	TGTGCCAGCAGACGAGTCGATGAGCAGTTCTTC
TRBJ2-1	TRBD1	14	.	TRBV7-2	CASSWDRGLVEQFF	TGTGCCAGCAGCTGGGACAGGGGGCTGGTTGAGCAGTTCTTC
TRBJ1-5	TRBD1	15	few	TRBV5-1	CASSSEGDRNQPQHF	TGCGCCAGCAGCTCGGAGGGGGACAGGAATCAGCCCCAGCATTTT
TRBJ2-3	.	16	few	TRBV3-1	CASSNHRGAGTDTQYF	TGTGCCAGCAGCAACCATCGGGGGGCAGGCACAGATACGCAGTATTTT
TRBJ2-5	.	14	.	TRBV5-5	CASSFGPTQETQYF	TGTGCCAGCAGCTTTGGGCCGACCCAAGAGACCCAGTACTTC
TRBJ2-3	.	13	.	TRBV30	CAWSGGNTDTQYF	TGTGCCTGGAGTGGGGGAAACACAGATACGCAGTATTTT
TRBJ2-1	.	12	few	TRBV7-3	CASSTGTNEQFF	TGTGCCAGCAGCACCGGAACTAATGAGCAGTTCTTC
TRBJ1-1	.	13	few	TRBV20-1	CSASPGGWTEAFF	TGCAGTGCTAGTCCCGGGGGCTGGACTGAAGCTTTCTTT
TRBJ2-3	.	15	many	TRBV7-3	CASSFGQGSADTQYF	TGTGCCAGCAGCTTTGGGCAGGGTTCTGCAGATACGCAGTATTTT
TRBJ2-1	.	13	.	TRBV28	CASRLQSYNEQFF	TGTGCCAGCAGGCTCCAATCCTACAATGAGCAGTTCTTC
TRBJ1-1	.	11	.	TRBV3-2	CASSRDFEAFF	TGTGCCAGCAGCCGGGACTTTGAAGCTTTCTTT
TRBJ2-1	.	13	few	TRBV29-1	CSVDSDGGNEQFF	TGCAGCGTGGACTCGGACGGGGGCAATGAGCAGTTCTTC
TRBJ1-1	.	16	few	TRBV5-1	CASSLPDRPGNTEAFF	TGCGCCAGCAGCTTGCCGGACAGACCTGGGAACACTGAAGCTTTCTTT
TRBJ2-3	TRBD2	16	.	TRBV25-1	CASSELGLAGTDTQYF	TGTGCCAGCAGTGAATTAGGTCTAGCGGGCACAGATACGCAGTATTTT
TRBJ1-1	.	15	.	TRBV12-2	CASRSRGRGEIEAFF	TGTGCAAGTCGCTCGAGAGGCCGAGGGGAGATTGAAGCTTTCTTT
TRBJ2-1	TRBD2	18	.	TRBV4-1	CASSQEGLLAGGLDEQFF	TGCGCCAGCAGCCAAGAGGGCCTGCTAGCGGGGGGGCTGGATGAGCAGTTCTTC
TRBJ2-2	TRBD2	15	many	TRBV5-1	CASSRSGVNTGELFF	TGCGCCAGCAGCCGTAGCGGGGTGAACACCGGGGAGCTGTTTTTT
TRBJ1-5	.	16	.	TRBV12-3/TRBV12-4	CASSPPSPRGNQPQHF	TGTGCCAGCAGTCCCCCCAGCCCTCGGGGTAATCAGCCCCAGCATTTT
TRBJ2-1	.	14	few	TRBV9	CASSVAGSYNEQFF	TGTGCCAGCAGCGTAGCCGGGAGTTACAATGAGCAGTTCTTC
TRBJ1-3	.	14	.	TRBV5-1	CASSNSDFGNTIYF	TGCGCCAGCAGCAATTCAGACTTCGGAAACACCATATATTTT
TRBJ2-1	TRBD2	14	many	TRBV7-2	CASSSATLAGPKFF	TGTGCCAGCAGCTCTGCAACTCTAGCGGGGCCTAAGTTCTTC
TRBJ2-5	TRBD2	13	.	TRBV18	CASSTSGGETQYF	TGTGCCAGCTCGACTAGCGGCGGGGAGACCCAGTACTTC
TRBJ2-3	.	16	.	TRBV7-6	CASSSPPGARDDTQYF	TGTGCCAGCAGCTCCCCTCCGGGGGCGCGTGATGATACGCAGTATTTT
TRBJ2-1	TRBD2	15	many	TRBV7-2	CASSLGRGGQNEQFF	TGTGCCAGCAGCTTAGGGCGGGGGGGCCAGAATGAGCAGTTCTTC
TRBJ2-3	.	13	many	TRBV5-4	CASSFPITDTQYF	TGTGCCAGCAGCTTTCCGATCACAGATACGCAGTATTTT
TRBJ1-5	.	16	few	TRBV6-6	CASSHGRGAENQPQHF	TGTGCCAGCAGTCATGGGCGCGGGGCGGAAAATCAGCCCCAGCATTTT
TRBJ2-3	.	11	few	TRBV12-3/TRBV12-4	CASSQGLAEYF	TGTGCCAGCAGCCAGGGGCTAGCGGAGTATTTT
TRBJ1-1	.	12	.	TRBV11-2	CASSLYTAEAFF	TGTGCCAGCAGCTTATACACGGCTGAAGCTTTCTTT
TRBJ2-5	.	13	many	TRBV3-1	CASVRDSQETQYF	TGTGCCAGCGTCCGGGATTCCCAAGAGACCCAGTACTTC
TRBJ2-3	.	14	few	TRBV4-1	CASSQEQGADTQYF	TGCGCCAGCAGCCAAGAACAGGGAGCGGATACGCAGTATTTT
TRBJ2-3	.	13	.	TRBV18	CASSPPSTDAQYF	TGTGCCAGCTCACCTCCGAGCACAGATGCGCAGTATTTT
TRBJ2-6	.	16	.	TRBV12-3/TRBV12-4	CASSLARHSGANVLTF	TGTGCCAGCAGTTTAGCGCGTCATTCGGGGGCCAACGTCCTGACTTTC
TRBJ1-1	TRBD1	15	many	TRBV6-5	CASSWDRGMNTEAFF	TGTGCCAGCAGTTGGGACAGGGGCATGAACACTGAAGCTTTCTTT
TRBJ1-2	.	12	.	TRBV12-3/TRBV12-4	CASSSGVHGYTF	TGTGCCAGCAGTTCAGGGGTGCATGGCTACACCTTC